What follows are 19 T cell receptor beta chains derived from one specimen sequenced in a study of cytomegalovirus exposure and HLA in healthy donors. PCR employed 60 Vbeta and 13 Jbeta primers. Assay: immunoSEQ multiplex PCR; the TCRdb copy retains only in-frame clones and omits some. The sample records about 120,000 clones, around three quarters being singletons. Sequencing was performed on PBMCs. The receptors derive from a female donor in good health and CMV-seronegative.

The gene calls are TRBV10-2 and TRBJ2-5; D not certain. This CDR3 contains 14 residues. Germline CDR1 reads WSHSY; CDR2 reads SAAADI. V lost 2 bases and J 7 bases, leaving 14 bases between the germline ends. The DNA of the CDR3 is TGCGCCAGCAGTGAGGAGATAGCTCTAGGGACCCAGTACTTC. This gives the protein CASSEEIALGTQYF.

The chain carries TRBV21-1 and TRBJ1-6; the table calls TRBD1, which could not be checked here. TRBV21-1 is termed a pseudogene. This CDR3 has 14 residues. The CDR3 spells CASNRNRGRSPLHF. Here the CDR3 DNA reads TGTGCCAGCAATCGAAACAGGGGGCGTTCACCCCTCCACTTT.

The chain couples TRBV28 to TRBJ1-1; possibly TRBD1 for D (5 bases). The CDR3 has 15 residues. The germline CDR1 and CDR2 sequences are MDHEN and SYDVKM. V lost 6 bases to trimming and J lost 6 bases, with 20 bases between them. The CDR3 region is CASSTQGGAKAEAFF. In DNA, the CDR3 is TGTGCCAGCAGCACTCAGGGTGGCGCGAAGGCTGAAGCTTTCTTT.

This clone was seen once. This sequence joins TRBV6-6 and TRBJ2-5; tentative D call: TRBD1 (5 bases). The germline V and J ends were trimmed by 0 bases and 0 bases, with 8 bases remaining between them. CDR3 size: 15 residues. The germline gives CDR1 MNHNY, CDR2 SVGAGI (reference sequence). The CDR3: CASSYSQGDQETQYF. The CDR3 DNA sequence: TGTGCCAGCAGTTACTCGCAGGGTGACCAAGAGACCCAGTACTTC.

This clone was detected only a few times. The chain employs TRBV6-1 and TRBJ1-3; D gene uncertain. The germline CDR1 and CDR2 sequences are MNHNS and SASEGT. CDR3 size: 14 residues. V lost 2 bases to trimming and J lost 1 base, with 6 bases between them. As DNA, the CDR3 is TGTGCCAGCAGTGAAAACACATCTGGAAACACCATATATTTT. It specifies CASSENTSGNTIYF.

In its sample, this clone was seen once. The J gene is TRBJ2-1, the V gene TRBV5-4; 8 nucleotides line up with TRBD2. Germline V CDR1 and CDR2: SGHNT, YYREEE (reference sequence). The CDR3 spans 15 residues. The V and J ends lost 4 bases and 5 bases, in that order; junction bases with no gene match: 8. CDR3: CASSPSGLLDNEQFF. CDR3 coding DNA: TGTGCCAGCAGCCCTAGCGGGTTATTAGACAATGAGCAGTTCTTC. The full variable domain, with the rest looked up from reference TRBV5-4 and TRBJ2-1, is ETGVTQSPTHLIKTRGQQVTLRCSSQSGHNTVSWYQQALGQGPQFIFQYYREEENGRGNFPPRFSGLQFPNYSSELNVNALELDDSALYLCASSPSGLLDNEQFFGPGTRLTVL.

This clone was detected only a few times. The CDR3 DNA reads as TGTGCCAGCAGCTTAGGAACCGAGCAGTACTTC. Translation: CASSLGTEQYF. This chain links TRBV7-9 with TRBJ2-5; no definite D call. The J call could be wrong; TRBJ2-7 is a better fit for the DNA end. The CDR3 contains 11 residues. Germline V gene data show CDR1 as SEHNR and CDR2 as FQNEAQ (reference sequence).

This chain uses TRBV4-1 with TRBJ1-2, with 7 bases that match TRBD1. CDR1 and CDR2 from the germline V gene are MGHRA and YSYEKL. This CDR3 has 15 amino acids. J lost 6 bases, V lost 2 bases, and 9 bases had no gene match. The DNA of the CDR3 is TGCGCCAGCAGCCAACCGACAGGGCGAGGGGATGGCTACACCTTC. It translates to CASSQPTGRGDGYTF.

The J gene is TRBJ2-2, the V gene TRBV5-5; unclear D gene. There are 14 residues in the CDR3. Germline V lookup: CDR1 SGHKS, CDR2 YYEKEE (reference sequence). V lost 1 base to trimming and J lost 2 bases, with 6 bases between them. CDR3 bases: TGTGCCAGCAGCTTGATTCTAAACACCGGGGAGCTGTTTTTT. Protein: CASSLILNTGELFF.

The chain links TRBV27 to TRBJ2-7; D not certain. Trimming took 0 bases from V and 3 from J, leaving 9 bases between them. This CDR3 has 14 amino acids. The germline V gene has CDR1 MNHEY and CDR2 SMNVEV (reference sequence). CDR3 region: CASSLSWADYEQYF. CDR3 DNA: TGTGCCAGCAGTTTATCGTGGGCAGACTACGAGCAGTACTTC.

This clone turned up a few times. The genes are TRBV30 and TRBJ1-4; 9 nucleotides line up with TRBD1. There are 16 residues in the CDR3. V shed 1 base and J 4 bases; nucleotides not matched to a gene: 7. Germline V gene data show CDR1 as GTSNPN and CDR2 as SVGIG (reference sequence). CDR3 in amino acids: CAWSDGTGTGNEKLFF. The CDR3, as DNA: TGTGCCTGGAGTGACGGGACAGGGACGGGTAATGAAAAACTGTTTTTT. Filled out from reference TRBV30 and TRBJ1-4, the complete variable domain reads SQTIHQWPATLVQPVGSPLSLECTVEGTSNPNLYWYRQAAGRGLQLLFYSVGIGQISSEVPQNLSASRPQDRQFILSSKKLLLSDSGFYLCAWSDGTGTGNEKLFFGSGTQLSVL.

This clone was picked up a small number of times. The chain couples TRBV30 to TRBJ2-2, with TRBD2 matching 8 bases. V lost 2 bases to trimming and J lost 4 bases; unmatched junction nucleotides: 0. The CDR3 loop spans 13 amino acids. Looked up from germline, CDR1 is GTSNPN and CDR2 is SVGIG (reference sequence). CDR3 region: CAWSSGSTGELFF. The CDR3 DNA follows: TGTGCCTGGAGTAGCGGGAGCACCGGGGAGCTGTTTTTT.

The chain recombines TRBV4-1 with TRBJ1-6; D is ambiguous. The ends were cut back, 1 base at V and 7 bases at J, with 11 bases in the middle. Germline V gene lookup returns CDR1 MGHRA and CDR2 YSYEKL. The CDR3 spans 15 residues. This chain's CDR3 is CASSQVLAANSPLHF. CDR3 DNA sequence: TGCGCCAGCAGCCAAGTTCTGGCAGCGAATTCACCCCTCCACTTT.

The CDR3 loop reads CASSRGLAGGLANEQFF. CDR3 nucleotides: TGTGCCAGCAGCAGGGGACTAGCGGGGGGGCTCGCCAATGAGCAGTTCTTC. The chain carries TRBV5-4 and TRBJ2-1; TRBD2 agrees at 16 bases. Germline V gene sequence: CDR1 SGHNT, CDR2 YYREEE (reference sequence). This CDR3 is 17 amino acids long. The V and J ends lost 4 bases and 6 bases, in that order; junction bases with no gene match: 7. The full variable domain, in which reference TRBV5-4 and TRBJ2-1 provide the parts outside the CDR3, is ETGVTQSPTHLIKTRGQQVTLRCSSQSGHNTVSWYQQALGQGPQFIFQYYREEENGRGNFPPRFSGLQFPNYSSELNVNALELDDSALYLCASSRGLAGGLANEQFFGPGTRLTVL.

To note about this clone: The same CDR3 also results from other DNA sequences found in this sample. The CDR3 DNA reads as TGTGCCAGCAGCTTTCCCATTCCGACTAGCGGGTCTTACAATGAGCAGTTCTTC. Translating it yields CASSFPIPTSGSYNEQFF. The chain joins TRBV5-4 to TRBJ2-1; 10 bases fit TRBD2. Germline V gene lookup returns CDR1 SGHNT and CDR2 YYREEE (reference sequence). With V trimmed by 2 bases and J by 4 bases, 12 bases remained unmatched. The CDR3 covers 18 residues.

Concerning this clone itself: The sample carries other DNA sequences with the same CDR3. The rearrangement joins TRBV5-6 to TRBJ1-1; 9 bases align to TRBD1. The V and J ends lost 4 bases and 12 bases, in that order; junction bases with no gene match: 7. The CDR3 runs to 12 residues. Germline V gives CDR1 SGHDT, CDR2 YYEEEE. The CDR3 loop is CASSALDRGTFF. In DNA form, the CDR3 reads TGTGCCAGCAGCGCCCTGGACAGGGGTACTTTCTTT.

The gene calls are TRBV4-2 and TRBJ1-1; 7 nucleotides match TRBD1. This CDR3 has 14 amino acids. Germline values: CDR1 LGHNA, CDR2 YNFKEQ. V shed 0 bases and J 13 bases; nucleotides not matched to a gene: 11. The CDR3 here is CASSQDPGQVKGFF. For the CDR3, the DNA is TGTGCCAGCAGCCAAGATCCAGGACAGGTTAAAGGTTTCTTT.

The chain has TRBV2 and TRBJ1-2; tentatively, D is TRBD1 (6 bases). This CDR3 region has 12 residues. The V end lost 7 bases, the J end lost 4 bases, and 10 bases lay between the germline ends. Germline-derived CDR1 and CDR2 are SNHLY and FYNNEI. CDR3 nucleotides: TGTGCCAGCAAAGGACAGCTCTATGGCTACACCTTC. Residues: CASKGQLYGYTF. Variable domain in full (rest from reference TRBV2 and TRBJ1-2): EPEVTQTPSHQVTQMGQEVILRCVPISNHLYFYWYRQILGQKVEFLVSFYNNEISEKSEIFDDQFSVERPDGSNFTLKIRSTKLEDSAMYFCASKGQLYGYTFGSGTRLTVV.

V usage is TRBV19 and J usage is TRBJ2-7; 9 nucleotides match TRBD1. J was trimmed by 2 bases and V by 1 base; bases with no gene match: 3. Germline V CDR1 and CDR2: LNHDA, SQIVND (reference sequence). The CDR3 consists of 15 residues. CDR3: CASSIGGTGPYEQYF. The CDR3 DNA reads as TGTGCCAGTAGTATAGGCGGGACAGGGCCCTACGAGCAGTACTTC.